Below, 32 T cell receptor beta chains from the same sample are listed, as sequenced in a study of Graves' ophthalmopathy and Graves' hyperthyroidism. RNA transcripts yielded amplified TCR beta CDR3 regions. Scientists carried out first-round RT-PCR using HTBI primers and then a second-round multiplex PCR. TCRdb redid the calling of the multiplex PCR reads with MiXCR, one entry per CDR3 protein. The table has under 350,000 distinct CDR3 sequences, about a sixth seen once. The sample comprised peripheral blood. These receptors originate from an adult man with Graves' ophthalmopathy.

Ten or more counts support this clonotype. CDR3 loop: CASSRSGASRRFNQPQHF. The CDR3, as DNA: TGTGCCAGCAGCAGATCAGGGGCGAGCCGACGTTTCAATCAGCCCCAGCATTTT. This sequence joins TRBV12-3 or TRBV12-4 and TRBJ1-5; D might be TRBD1 (6 bases). Trimming took off 6 bases at V and 3 bases at J, with 24 bases between the two ends. The CDR3 has 18 residues.

Many counts were recorded for this clonotype. It may be a read error: a sequence one base away is much more abundant. This chain links TRBV6-1 with TRBJ2-7, with a tentative D call TRBD1 (5 bases). The germline V gene encodes CDR1 MNHNS and CDR2 SASEGT. This CDR3 is 13 amino acids long. The V and J ends lost 7 bases and 6 bases respectively, with 16 bases between them. In nucleotides, the CDR3 is TGTGCCAGCACGTGGACAAACCTCTGCGAGCAGTACTTC. Translated, it gives CASTWTNLCEQYF.

At least ten counts were recorded for this clonotype. The rearrangement links TRBV6-2 or TRBV6-3 to TRBJ2-5; 7 positions match TRBD1. The germline V gene encodes CDR1 MNHEY and CDR2 SVGEGT. Trimming took 2 bases from V and 0 from J; bases not matched to a gene: 6. The CDR3 runs 16 residues. The CDR3 here is CASSYRQGSYQETQYF. For the CDR3, the DNA is TGTGCCAGCAGTTACCGACAGGGATCGTACCAAGAGACCCAGTACTTC.

This clonotype was seen repeatedly, ten times or more. V gene TRBV9 combines with J gene TRBJ2-7; 8 bases align to TRBD2. The CDR3 spans 14 residues. The ends lost 4 bases at V and 6 bases at J; junction bases unmatched: 9. The germline gives CDR1 SGDLS, CDR2 YYNGEE. CDR3 sequence: CASSRRAGVIEQYF. The CDR3 coding sequence is TGTGCCAGCAGCCGGAGAGCGGGAGTAATCGAGCAGTACTTC.

This clonotype has at least ten counts. The chain links TRBV6-1 to TRBJ2-2; 7 bases map to TRBD2. Germline lookup yields CDR1 MNHNS and CDR2 SASEGT. This CDR3 has 14 amino acids. The V gene end was trimmed by 6 bases and the J gene end by 5 bases; junction bases not matched to a gene: 6. CDR3 loop: CASRPTGGTGELFF. The CDR3 DNA is TGTGCCAGCAGACCCACGGGGGGTACCGGGGAGCTGTTTTTT.

This clonotype came up many times. V gene TRBV25-1 combines with J gene TRBJ2-7, with D possibly matching TRBD2 (6 bases). The CDR3 length is 19 residues. Germline V lookup: CDR1 MGHDK, CDR2 SYGVNS. Trimming left V 1 base short and J 2 bases short, with 24 bases between. The DNA of the CDR3 is TGTGCCAGCAGTGAATCGTGGCCGGGAACTCGCGGAGGGACCTACGAGCAGTACTTC. Translated, it gives CASSESWPGTRGGTYEQYF.

This clonotype was picked up many times. The rearrangement uses TRBV6-5 and TRBJ1-1; D is unresolved. This CDR3 comprises 14 residues. Deletions cut 5 bases from V and 11 bases from J, with 21 bases between. CDR1 and CDR2 (germline): MNHEY, SVGAGI. The CDR3 region has the DNA TGTGCCAGCAGTCCAATCACCCACCTAACGACTGCTTTCTTT. Its protein is CASSPITHLTTAFF.

This clonotype was counted at least ten times. The genes are TRBV11-2 and TRBJ2-7; a possible D gene is TRBD2 (5 bases). The germline V and J ends were trimmed by 5 bases and 4 bases, with 21 bases remaining between them. The CDR3 has 16 residues. The germline gives CDR1 SGHAT, CDR2 FQNNGV. The CDR3 loop is CASSTYSVNPSYEQYF. In DNA, the CDR3 is TGTGCCAGCAGCACCTATAGCGTGAACCCAAGTTACGAGCAGTACTTC. Looking up the rest from reference TRBV11-2 and TRBJ2-7 gives the full variable domain: EAGVAQSPRYKIIEKRQSVAFWCNPISGHATLYWYQQILGQGPKLLIQFQNNGVVDDSQLPKDRFSAERLKGVDSTLKIQPAKLEDSAVYLCASSTYSVNPSYEQYFGPGTRLTVT.

This clonotype has ten or more counts. The chain uses TRBV2 and TRBJ1-6; weak D call: TRBD1 (5 bases). Trimming cost V 7 bases and J 11 bases, with 12 bases left between them. CDR1 and CDR2 from the germline V gene are SNHLY and FYNNEI. This CDR3 spans 12 amino acids. The CDR3 loop is CASTSLGAPLHF. In nucleotides, the CDR3 is TGTGCCAGCACCAGTCTAGGGGCACCCCTCCACTTT.

V usage is TRBV7-2 and J usage is TRBJ1-2; D ambiguous. The germline gives CDR1 SGHTA, CDR2 FQGNSA. With 3 bases removed from V and 2 bases from J, the gap between germline ends came to 7 bases. The CDR3 has 13 amino acids. CDR3: CASSFRENYGYTF. The DNA of the CDR3 is TGTGCCAGCAGCTTCCGGGAGAACTATGGCTACACCTTC.

V is TRBV7-8 and J is TRBJ2-5; no firm D call. The germline V gene encodes CDR1 SGHVS and CDR2 FQNEAQ. CDR3 size: 13 residues. Trimming stripped 0 bases from V and 2 bases from J, with 4 bases between. CDR3 nucleotides: TGTGCCAGCAGCTTAGCGTGGCAAGAGACCCAGTACTTC. Translation: CASSLAWQETQYF.

The chain combines TRBV6-5 with TRBJ2-6; the D is unclear. Germline CDR1 and CDR2: MNHEY and SVGAGI. The CDR3 sequence is 16 residues long. V dropped 2 bases and J dropped 0 bases, with 8 bases sitting between them. CDR3 loop: CASSYPYGSGANVLTF. In nucleotides, the CDR3 is TGTGCCAGCAGTTACCCCTATGGCTCTGGGGCCAACGTCCTGACTTTC.

This clonotype has ten or more counts. J is TRBJ2-7 and V is TRBV15; no clear D gene. The CDR3 length is 13 residues. Per the germline V gene, CDR1 is LNHNV and CDR2 is YYDKDF (reference sequence). The V gene lost 0 bases and the J gene lost 1 base, with 4 bases spanning the gap. The CDR3 nucleotides read TGTGCCACCAGCAGAGACAGATCCTACGAGCAGTACTTC. Protein product: CATSRDRSYEQYF.

The chain recombines TRBV6-1 with TRBJ1-4; 12 bases agree with TRBD1. Germline V CDR1 and CDR2: MNHNS, SASEGT. Trimming at V came to 6 bases and at J to 8 bases, leaving 10 bases not matched to a gene. The CDR3 has 16 residues. Written as DNA, the CDR3 is TGTGCCAGCAGCGAGGGGGGACAGGGGGCATGGGAAAAACTGTTTTTT. Residues: CASSEGGQGAWEKLFF.

This clonotype was observed many times. This sequence joins TRBV15 and TRBJ2-5, with TRBD2 identical over 7 bases. This CDR3 is built from 16 residues. CDR1 is LNHNV and CDR2 is YYDKDF in the germline V gene (reference sequence). The trim removed 6 bases at V and 5 bases at J, leaving 15 bases unmatched. In DNA form, the CDR3 reads TGTGCCACCAGGCGGCTTGTCAGCGGGGCTGGGGAGACCCAGTACTTC. It codes for CATRRLVSGAGETQYF.

This clonotype was recorded many times. The chain recombines TRBV20-1 with TRBJ1-3; the D is unclear. Germline values: CDR1 DFQATT, CDR2 SNEGSKA (reference sequence). V was cut by 1 base and J by 0 bases, with 13 bases left in between. The CDR3 totals 16 residues. For the CDR3, the DNA is TGCAGTGCTAGAGCGGAGGCAGACAACTCTGGAAACACCATATATTTT. Its protein product is CSARAEADNSGNTIYF.

This clonotype was detected many times. The chain uses TRBV7-9 and TRBJ1-1; D unresolved. The CDR3 runs 12 residues. Trimming left V 0 bases short and J 5 bases short, with 4 bases between. Germline assignment: CDR1 SEHNR and CDR2 FQNEAQ (reference sequence). CDR3 in amino acids: CASSLASTEAFF. The CDR3 DNA sequence: TGTGCCAGCAGCTTAGCCTCGACTGAAGCTTTCTTT.

This clonotype was counted many times. The junction shows a germline mismatch at one end, possibly a read error. V usage is TRBV7-7 and J usage is TRBJ2-5; D perhaps matches TRBD1 (6 bases). CDR1 is SSHAT, CDR2 FNYEAQ, per germline (reference sequence). There are 13 residues in the CDR3. The CDR3 DNA reads TGTGCTAGCAGCTCCGGGACACGAGAGACCCAGTACTTC. Translating gives CASSSGTRETQYF.

The table lists this clonotype with a few counts. The chain combines TRBV30 with TRBJ1-2; D may be TRBD1 (5 bases). V dropped 8 bases and J dropped 5 bases, with 15 bases sitting between them. The germline V gene has CDR1 GTSNPN and CDR2 SVGIG (reference sequence). The CDR3 extends over 12 amino acids. The CDR3 region is CAQTGGGYGYTF. The CDR3 coding sequence is TGTGCCCAAACCGGGGGGGGATATGGCTACACCTTC.

The chain has TRBV20-1 and TRBJ2-5; 7 nucleotides agree with TRBD2. Trimming took 7 bases from V and 4 from J; bases not matched to a gene: 6. CDR1 and CDR2 (germline): DFQATT, SNEGSKA (reference sequence). The CDR3 contains 12 residues. CDR3 coding DNA: TGCAGTGTTGCGGGAGCAGGAGAGACCCAGTACTTC. This sequence encodes CSVAGAGETQYF.

This clonotype came up a few times. The chain combines TRBV6-5 with TRBJ2-7, with 10 bases that match TRBD1. V lost 5 bases, J lost 4 bases, and 11 bases stayed unmatched. CDR1 and CDR2 (germline): MNHEY, SVGAGI. The CDR3 consists of 16 residues. This CDR3 reads CASSNLPGTGVYEQYF. CDR3 bases: TGTGCCAGCAGTAACCTCCCCGGGACAGGGGTATACGAGCAGTACTTC.

This clonotype occurred many times. This clone may be a read error of a much larger clone one base away. This CDR3 is missing its conserved last phenylalanine or tryptophan, likely due to a read error. The chain uses TRBV6-5 and TRBJ2-2; D not resolved. Between the trimmed V and J ends, which lost 4 bases and 4 bases, there was a span of 10 bases. The CDR3 extends over 14 amino acids. The germline CDR1 and CDR2 sequences are MNHEY and SVGAGI. CDR3: CASSSQRGTGELFS. Here the CDR3 DNA reads TGTGCCAGCAGTTCGCAGCGAGGCACCGGGGAGCTGTTTTCT.

This clonotype was picked up many times. This chain links TRBV19 with TRBJ1-1, with D possibly being TRBD1 (6 bases). The CDR3 has 15 residues. Looked up from germline, CDR1 is LNHDA and CDR2 is SQIVND (reference sequence). Trimming removed 5 bases from V and 1 base from J, with 14 bases in between. CDR3 coding DNA: TGTGCCAGTAGTTCCCGGGACACCTCGAACACTGAAGCTTTCTTT. It is translated as CASSSRDTSNTEAFF.

At least ten counts were recorded for this clonotype. The chain joins TRBV7-9 to TRBJ2-7, with a tentative D call TRBD1 (5 bases). The V end lost 5 bases, the J end lost 4 bases, and 18 bases lay between the germline ends. The CDR3 runs 15 residues. Germline V CDR1 and CDR2: SEHNR, FQNEAQ (reference sequence). The CDR3 loop reads CASSAALGPPYEQYF. DNA of the CDR3: TGTGCCAGCAGCGCGGCATTGGGGCCGCCTTACGAGCAGTACTTC.

This clonotype has ten or more counts. V gene TRBV7-2 combines with J gene TRBJ2-5, with 7 bases that match TRBD1. V dropped 5 bases and J dropped 1; count of bases not matched to a gene: 4. This CDR3 comprises 14 residues. Per germline, CDR1 SGHTA and CDR2 FQGNSA. Here the CDR3 reads CASSRWDSQETQYF. The CDR3 region has the DNA TGTGCCAGCAGCCGCTGGGACAGCCAAGAGACCCAGTACTTC.

This clonotype came up many times. The chain has TRBV2 and TRBJ2-5, with TRBD1 identical over 8 bases. Germline V gives CDR1 SNHLY, CDR2 FYNNEI. The CDR3 is made up of 14 amino acids. V shed 4 bases and J 5 bases; nucleotides not matched to a gene: 6. CDR3 in DNA: TGTGCCAGCAGTGTCCGGGACAGGAGCGAGACCCAGTACTTC. It specifies CASSVRDRSETQYF.

This clonotype was recorded at least ten times. The V call is TRBV6-6, the J call TRBJ2-7; a weak D match, TRBD2 (5 bases). CDR1 MNHNY and CDR2 SVGAGI come from the germline V gene (reference sequence). The germline V and J ends were trimmed by 11 bases and 9 bases, with 20 bases remaining between them. The CDR3 is 12 residues long. Written as DNA, the CDR3 is TGTGCCGCTAAGCGGTCGGTCCTCGGGCAGTACTTC. It codes for CAAKRSVLGQYF.

V is TRBV19 and J is TRBJ1-2, with 7 bases that match TRBD1. The CDR3 extends over 14 amino acids. Losses at the gene ends were 6 bases for V and 0 bases for J; bases not matched to a gene: 4. Germline CDR1 reads LNHDA; CDR2 reads SQIVND (reference sequence). CDR3 in amino acids: CASREQGTNYGYTF. The CDR3 DNA reads TGTGCCAGTAGGGAACAGGGGACTAACTATGGCTACACCTTC.

This clonotype was detected many times. V gene TRBV5-5 combines with J gene TRBJ1-1; possibly TRBD1 for D (5 bases). V lost 2 bases to trimming and J lost 4 bases, with 12 bases between them. The CDR3 loop spans 14 amino acids. Per germline, CDR1 SGHKS and CDR2 YYEKEE (reference sequence). The CDR3 bases are TGTGCCAGCAGCTTTCCCAGGGAGATCACTGAAGCTTTCTTT. Protein sequence: CASSFPREITEAFF.

This chain connects TRBV7-9 to TRBJ2-7; D perhaps matches TRBD1 (5 bases). The CDR3 contains 15 residues. The germline V gene has CDR1 SEHNR and CDR2 FQNEAQ (reference sequence). V was cut by 1 base and J by 2 bases, with 12 bases left in between. The CDR3 spells CASSLVETDAYEQYF. CDR3 coding DNA: TGTGCCAGCAGCTTAGTGGAGACAGATGCCTACGAGCAGTACTTC.

This clonotype was recorded at least ten times. V gene TRBV5-5 combines with J gene TRBJ1-5, with 7 bases aligning to TRBD1. The ends lost 3 bases at V and 3 bases at J; junction bases unmatched: 6. The CDR3 length is 15 residues. Germline lookup yields CDR1 SGHKS and CDR2 YYEKEE (reference sequence). CDR3 nucleotides: TGTGCCAGCAGCTCCGACAGGGAGTTCAATCAGCCCCAGCATTTT. It is translated as CASSSDREFNQPQHF.

The chain employs TRBV11-1 and TRBJ2-2, with D possibly TRBD2 on 5 matching bases. The germline V gene has CDR1 SGHAT and CDR2 FQDESV (reference sequence). V lost 5 bases and J lost 2, with 12 bases in between. The CDR3 extends over 15 amino acids. CDR3 protein: CASSPIGINTGELFF. CDR3 nucleotide sequence: TGTGCCAGCAGCCCCATCGGGATAAACACCGGGGAGCTGTTTTTT.